This T cell receptor beta chain emerged from a study of cytomegalovirus exposure and HLA in healthy donors. Whole-study results and caveats: The later analysis indicated that the majority of CMV-associated TCR beta chains appeared HLA-restricted. In an earlier analysis, in some 500 donors, most V segments appeared productive either ~87% or ~30% of the time. Associated with cytomegalovirus, according to the listing, were around 160 TCR beta chains. The records held CMV serostatus as the only immune exposure information.

This CDR3 contains 14 residues. Germline V gene data show CDR1 as ENHRY and CDR2 as SYGVKD. V gave up 7 bases and J gave up 2 bases, with 13 bases separating them. This clone was observed a handful of times. Antigen unknown. With 60 Vbeta and 13 Jbeta primers, the PCR was carried out. Clones were read by immunoSEQ multiplex PCR, and TCRdb kept only the in-frame ones, dropping some. The sample holds 150,000 or so clones; about 80% are singletons and the top ten take less than 2.5%. Specimen: PBMCs. This chain connects TRBV10-3 to TRBJ2-3, with D tentatively TRBD1 (5 bases). The receptor's source is a man over 45 in good health and CMV-seropositive. CDR3 nucleotides: TGTGCCATCAAAAGGGGCGTGGACACAGATACGCAGTATTTT. Protein sequence: CAIKRGVDTDTQYF.